The rows below give T cell receptor beta chains drawn from one sample of a study of T cell responses to AZD1222 COVID-19 vaccine. The assay was immunoSEQ multiplex PCR, and TCRdb's table has in-frame clones only and misses some. Among around 120,000 clones, around 94% were seen once, and the ten largest hold 1.5% to 2%. The sequencing here drew on peripheral blood, taken 28 days after the second AZD1222 dose. All receptors come from an adult who received the AZD1222 COVID-19 vaccine. Each CDR3 is given with its conserved first and last residue. Each record gives: clone size, D gene, J gene, V gene, CDR3 DNA, CDR3 protein. The D gene is left open where the match is weak. The size entry is marked missing in some rows and otherwise reads once, few, many or a size class.

abundance: NA; d_gene: NA; j_gene: TRBJ1-1; v_gene: TRBV9; CDR3nt: TGTGCCAGCAGCGCTGAGATGAACACTGAAGCTTTCTTT; CDR3aa: CASSAEMNTEAFF
abundance: NA; d_gene: NA; j_gene: TRBJ1-5; v_gene: TRBV28; CDR3nt: TGTGCTGTCGGGGGGCTTGGCAATCAGCCCCAGCATTTT; CDR3aa: CAVGGLGNQPQHF
abundance: once; d_gene: NA; j_gene: TRBJ2-3; v_gene: TRBV9; CDR3nt: TGTGCCAGCAGCGTAGTGGGTAGTACAGATACGCAGTATTTT; CDR3aa: CASSVVGSTDTQYF
abundance: NA; d_gene: TRBD1; j_gene: TRBJ1-4; v_gene: TRBV18; CDR3nt: TGTGCCAGCTCACCAGGGACAGGGTACGCAACTAATGAAAAACTGTTTTTT; CDR3aa: CASSPGTGYATNEKLFF
abundance: NA; d_gene: NA; j_gene: TRBJ2-3; v_gene: TRBV28; CDR3nt: TGTGCCAGCAGCTTTGGGCCGTCCGGGGGAGGCACAGATACGCAGTATTTT; CDR3aa: CASSFGPSGGGTDTQYF
abundance: NA; d_gene: NA; j_gene: TRBJ2-7; v_gene: TRBV24-1; CDR3nt: TGTGCCACCAGTGACCCTAGCGCAGGGAACTCCTACGAGCAGTACTTC; CDR3aa: CATSDPSAGNSYEQYF
abundance: NA; d_gene: TRBD1; j_gene: TRBJ1-5; v_gene: TRBV10-3; CDR3nt: TGTGCCATCAGTGAGGGGGACAGGGGCAATCAGCCCCAGCATTTT; CDR3aa: CAISEGDRGNQPQHF
abundance: NA; d_gene: TRBD1; j_gene: TRBJ1-3; v_gene: TRBV19; CDR3nt: TGTGCCAGTACCACGCCGGACAGGGGCTCTGGAAACACCATATATTTT; CDR3aa: CASTTPDRGSGNTIYF
abundance: few; d_gene: TRBD2; j_gene: TRBJ2-2; v_gene: TRBV27; CDR3nt: TGTGCCAGCAGTTTATATCAAGCGGGAGGGAAGAACACCGGGGAGCTGTTTTTT; CDR3aa: CASSLYQAGGKNTGELFF
abundance: NA; d_gene: NA; j_gene: TRBJ2-5; v_gene: TRBV6-6; CDR3nt: TGTGCCAGCAGGGTCACAGAGACCCAGTACTTC; CDR3aa: CASRVTETQYF
abundance: NA; d_gene: TRBD2; j_gene: TRBJ2-1; v_gene: TRBV10-3; CDR3nt: TGTGCCATCAGTGCACTAGCGGTTTTTTCCTACAATGAGCAGTTCTTC; CDR3aa: CAISALAVFSYNEQFF
abundance: NA; d_gene: NA; j_gene: TRBJ2-7; v_gene: TRBV6-6; CDR3nt: TGTGCCAGCAGTTACGGTCCTCAGAACTACGAGCAGTACTTC; CDR3aa: CASSYGPQNYEQYF
abundance: NA; d_gene: NA; j_gene: TRBJ2-7; v_gene: TRBV6-5; CDR3nt: TGTGCCAGCAGTTACTCGGCAAGGGGACATTACGAGCAGTACTTC; CDR3aa: CASSYSARGHYEQYF
abundance: NA; d_gene: TRBD2; j_gene: TRBJ2-4; v_gene: TRBV23-1; CDR3nt: TGCGCCAGCAGTCTCACGCCCGATCGCGGGAGGGCCCTGAACATTCAGTACTTC; CDR3aa: CASSLTPDRGRALNIQYF
abundance: NA; d_gene: NA; j_gene: TRBJ2-5; v_gene: TRBV7-2; CDR3nt: TGTGCCAGCAGCTTAAATTTCGAAGAGACCCAGTACTTC; CDR3aa: CASSLNFEETQYF
abundance: few; d_gene: NA; j_gene: TRBJ2-7; v_gene: TRBV21-1; CDR3nt: TGTGCCAGCAGCACTCACTCGATCCTCTCCTACGAGCAGTACTTC; CDR3aa: CASSTHSILSYEQYF
abundance: NA; d_gene: TRBD1; j_gene: TRBJ1-4; v_gene: TRBV2; CDR3nt: TGTGCCAGCAGTGCACAGGGGGCAGGGGAAAAACTGTTTTTT; CDR3aa: CASSAQGAGEKLFF